This TCR beta chain was observed in a study of blood T cell repertoires in COVID-19. Only in-frame clones appear in the TCRdb table, and some are missing; sequencing was by immunoSEQ multiplex PCR. The sample holds about 180,000 clones, around 89% seen once. In this sample, this clone turned up once. CDR1 is SGHTA and CDR2 is FQGNSA in the germline V gene. The CDR3 consists of 13 residues. Trimming pared 5 bases from V and 3 bases from J, leaving 10 bases between. The clonotype was recovered from a man aged 18 to 30 who had recovered from COVID-19. The sequenced sample was peripheral blood. The chain employs TRBV7-2 and TRBJ1-1; no clear D gene. CDR3 amino acids: CASSLQRDTEAFF. CDR3 nucleotides: TGTGCCAGCAGCCTCCAGAGGGACACTGAAGCTTTCTTT.